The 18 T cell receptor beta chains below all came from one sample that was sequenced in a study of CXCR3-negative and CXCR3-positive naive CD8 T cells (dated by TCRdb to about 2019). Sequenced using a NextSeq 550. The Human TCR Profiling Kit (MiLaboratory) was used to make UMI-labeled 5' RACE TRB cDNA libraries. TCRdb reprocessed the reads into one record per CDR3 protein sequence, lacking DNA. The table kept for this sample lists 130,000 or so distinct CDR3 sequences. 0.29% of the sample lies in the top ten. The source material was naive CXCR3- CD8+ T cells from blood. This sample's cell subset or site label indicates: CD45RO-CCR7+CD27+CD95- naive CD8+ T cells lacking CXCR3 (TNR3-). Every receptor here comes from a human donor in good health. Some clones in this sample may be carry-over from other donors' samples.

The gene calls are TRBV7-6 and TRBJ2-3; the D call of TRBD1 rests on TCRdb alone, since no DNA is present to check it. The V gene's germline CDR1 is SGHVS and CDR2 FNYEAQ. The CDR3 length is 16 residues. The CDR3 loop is CASSLPDGTGTDTQYF. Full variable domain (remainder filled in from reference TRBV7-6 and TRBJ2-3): GAGVSQSPRYKVTKRGQDVALRCDPISGHVSLYWYRQALGQGPEFLTYFNYEAQQDKSGLPNDRFSAERPEGSISTLTIQRTEQRDSAMYRCASSLPDGTGTDTQYFGPGTRLTVL.

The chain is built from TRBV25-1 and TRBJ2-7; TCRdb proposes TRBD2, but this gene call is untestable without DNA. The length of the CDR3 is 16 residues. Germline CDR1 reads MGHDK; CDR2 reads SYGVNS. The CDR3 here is CASSGLAGLSSYEQYF.

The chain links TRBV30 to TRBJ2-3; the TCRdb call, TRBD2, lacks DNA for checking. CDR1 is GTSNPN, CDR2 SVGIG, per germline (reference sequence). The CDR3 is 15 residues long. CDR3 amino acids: CAWSEGPHDTDTQYF.

CDR3 protein: CSAPGSDTEAFF. The rearrangement joins TRBV29-1 to TRBJ1-1; TCRdb lists TRBD1, though no DNA is available to test this call. Looked up from germline, CDR1 is SQVTM and CDR2 is ANQGSEA. The CDR3 is made up of 12 amino acids.

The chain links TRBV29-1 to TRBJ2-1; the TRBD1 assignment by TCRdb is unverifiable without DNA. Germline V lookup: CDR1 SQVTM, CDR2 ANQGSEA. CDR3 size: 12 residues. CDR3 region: CSVVLGTNEQFF.

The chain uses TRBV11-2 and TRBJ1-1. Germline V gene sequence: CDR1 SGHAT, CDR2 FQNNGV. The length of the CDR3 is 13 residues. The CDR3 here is CASSLSWNTEAFF.

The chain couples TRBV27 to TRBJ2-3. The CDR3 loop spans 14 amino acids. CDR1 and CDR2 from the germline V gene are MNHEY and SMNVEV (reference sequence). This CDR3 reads CASSPPGPADTQYF.

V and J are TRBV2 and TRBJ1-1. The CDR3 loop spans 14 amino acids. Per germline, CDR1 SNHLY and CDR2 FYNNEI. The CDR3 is CASSDPFGNTEAFF.

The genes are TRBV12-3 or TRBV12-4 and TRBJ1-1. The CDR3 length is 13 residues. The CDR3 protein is CASCDGLNTEAFF.

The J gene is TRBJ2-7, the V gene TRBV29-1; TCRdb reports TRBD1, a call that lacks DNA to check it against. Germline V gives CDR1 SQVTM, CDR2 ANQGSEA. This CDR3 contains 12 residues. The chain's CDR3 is CSVGDHPYEQYF.

The CDR3 protein is CASSFGGSNEQFF. The V gene is TRBV28, the J gene TRBJ2-1; no DNA is available, so the TRBD1 call from TCRdb remains unchecked. The CDR3 sequence is 13 residues long. CDR1 and CDR2 (germline): MDHEN, SYDVKM.

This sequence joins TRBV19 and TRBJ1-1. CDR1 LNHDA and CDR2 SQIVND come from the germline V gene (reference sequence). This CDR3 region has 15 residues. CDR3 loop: CASSVKTGRATEAFF.

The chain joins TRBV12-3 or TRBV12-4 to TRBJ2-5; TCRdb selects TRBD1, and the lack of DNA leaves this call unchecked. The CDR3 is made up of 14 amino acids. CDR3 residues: CASSPGGLVETQYF.

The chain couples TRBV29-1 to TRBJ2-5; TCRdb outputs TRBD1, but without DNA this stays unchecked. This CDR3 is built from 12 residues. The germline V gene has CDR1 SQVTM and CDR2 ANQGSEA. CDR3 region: CSVEIGGGLSDF.

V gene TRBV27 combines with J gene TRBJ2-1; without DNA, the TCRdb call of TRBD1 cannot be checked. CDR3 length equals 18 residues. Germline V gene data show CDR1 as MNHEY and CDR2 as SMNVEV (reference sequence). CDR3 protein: CASSSYITGASSYNEQFF.

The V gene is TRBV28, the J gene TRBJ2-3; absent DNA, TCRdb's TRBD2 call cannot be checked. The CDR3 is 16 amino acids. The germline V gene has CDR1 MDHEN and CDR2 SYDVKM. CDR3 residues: CASSLSLQREPDTQYF. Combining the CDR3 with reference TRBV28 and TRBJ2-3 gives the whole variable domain DVKVTQSSRYLVKRTGEKVFLECVQDMDHENMFWYRQDPGLGLRLIYFSYDVKMKEKGDIPEGYSVSREKKERFSLILESASTNQTSMYLCASSLSLQREPDTQYFGPGTRLTVL.

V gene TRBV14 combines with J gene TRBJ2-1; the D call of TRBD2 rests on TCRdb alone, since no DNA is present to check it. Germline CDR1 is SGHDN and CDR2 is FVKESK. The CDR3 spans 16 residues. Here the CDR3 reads CASSPRLAGGINEQFF.

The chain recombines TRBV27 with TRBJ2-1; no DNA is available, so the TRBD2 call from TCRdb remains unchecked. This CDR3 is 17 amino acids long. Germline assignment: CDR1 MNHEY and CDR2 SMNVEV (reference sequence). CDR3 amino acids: CASRGLGDGPIYNEQFF.